This T cell receptor (beta chain) was identified in a study of T cell responses to AZD1222 COVID-19 vaccine. The protocol was immunoSEQ multiplex PCR, while the TCRdb copy is restricted to in-frame clones and leaves out a portion. The repertoire holds 25,000 to 30,000 clones, with 78% as singletons. Overall study results and limits: Baseline seropositivity characterized only a handful of AZD1222 recipients. The study found Spike-specific TCR breadth and depth rose after two AZD1222 doses.

This CDR3 comprises 17 residues. The germline V and J ends were trimmed by 7 bases and 0 bases, with 19 bases remaining between them. Germline V gene sequence: CDR1 LNHNV, CDR2 YYDKDF (reference sequence). This clone was found a few times. Its cognate antigen is unknown. The sequencing here drew on peripheral blood, taken on day 0 of AZD1222 vaccination. The V and J genes are TRBV15 and TRBJ2-4, with D possibly TRBD1 on 5 matching bases. The receptor's source is an adult in good health. CDR3 nucleotides: TGTGCCACCACTAGGGGTGGCGATAGGGCAGCCAAAAACATTCAGTACTTC. The encoded protein is CATTRGGDRAAKNIQYF.